This TCR beta chain was recovered during a study of siplizumab effects on memory and regulatory T cells. Whole-study results and caveats: It seemed that naive T cells were more diverse than memory cells and were major contributors to the alloresponse. Sequences below about 10^-5 frequency were poorly captured, limiting mapping of alloreactive clones. No assignable naive or memory phenotype existed for roughly 80-97% of proliferating CD4+ or CD8+ clones.

The CDR3 sequence is 16 residues long. The V gene lost 5 bases and the J gene lost 5 bases, with 18 bases spanning the gap. Germline CDR1 MGHDK, CDR2 SYGVNS. The assay looked at approximately 10^5 TCR templates in each sample. Profiling relied on immunoSEQ multiplex PCR, and the TCRdb table lists in-frame clones only, not all of them. Among 85,000 to 95,000 clones, 94% were seen once, and the ten largest hold less than 0.4%. For this clone: The target antigen is unknown.

The chain combines TRBV25-1 with TRBJ2-2, with D perhaps TRBD1 (5 bases). This receptor was identified in a human donor in good health. Sample: non-Treg CD4+ T cells sorted from blood. CDR3 residues: CASSPQIGVVTGELFF. Written as DNA, the CDR3 is TGTGCCAGCAGTCCCCAGATAGGGGTTGTTACCGGGGAGCTGTTTTTT.